This passage covers 11 T cell receptor beta chains from one sample sequenced in a study of shared clonotypes between healthy human individuals (TCRdb year 2020). Receptor amplification or capture employed the immunoSEQ multiplex PCR assay. TCRdb mirrors the immuneACCESS table, restricted to in-frame sequences. Some clones are absent from its copies; in checked studies, under half trace to an unresolved V gene, and the reason for the others is unknown. Recorded for this sample are nearly 500,000 clones; approximately 80% of them occurred a single time. Roughly 13% of the sample goes to the ten largest clones. Sequencing was done on a sample of PBMCs. The source is a woman aged 35 to 49 in good health. Some clones in this sample may be carry-over from other donors' samples.

The genes are TRBV7-3 and TRBJ2-6; TRBD1 is a possible D gene (5 bases). The germline gives CDR1 SGHTA, CDR2 FQGTGA. The V and J ends lost 5 bases and 1 base respectively, with 9 bases between them. The CDR3 runs 15 residues. CDR3 bases: TGTGCCAGCAGCGTTGACAGATCTGGGGCCAACGTCCTGACTTTC. The encoded protein is CASSVDRSGANVLTF.

The CDR3 region is CASSYLAGSYNEQFF. The CDR3 DNA reads as TGTGCCAGCAGTTACTTGGCAGGCTCCTACAATGAGCAGTTCTTC. The chain joins TRBV6-5 to TRBJ2-1; the D is unclear. Germline V lookup: CDR1 MNHEY, CDR2 SVGAGI. The CDR3 length is 15 residues. Trimming took off 1 base at V and 0 bases at J, with 7 bases between the two ends.

The V and J genes are TRBV7-6 and TRBJ2-7; D remains unclear. The CDR3 is made up of 11 amino acids. V was clipped by 1 base and J by 5 bases, with 3 bases between them. Per germline, CDR1 SGHVS and CDR2 FNYEAQ. The DNA of the CDR3 is TGTGCCAGCAGCTTAGAACACGAGCAGTACTTC. This encodes CASSLEHEQYF.

J is TRBJ2-2 and V is TRBV4-2; 9 bases match TRBD1. Germline CDR1 and CDR2: LGHNA and YNFKEQ. The V and J ends lost 1 base and 3 bases, in that order; junction bases with no gene match: 0. The CDR3 length is 15 residues. The CDR3 reads CASSQGTGDTGELFF. CDR3 coding DNA: TGTGCCAGCAGCCAAGGGACAGGGGACACCGGGGAGCTGTTTTTT.

The chain is built from TRBV7-6 and TRBJ2-3, with 9 bases fitting TRBD2. V shed 4 bases, J shed 1 base, and the junction held 6 bases outside the gene matches. This CDR3 region has 16 residues. The V gene's germline CDR1 is SGHVS and CDR2 FNYEAQ. The CDR3 protein is CASSWGSGSGTDTQYF. CDR3 bases: TGTGCCAGCAGCTGGGGTAGCGGGAGCGGCACAGATACGCAGTATTTT.

This clone was seen a few times. The chain recombines TRBV7-7 with TRBJ2-7; D might be TRBD2 (6 bases). With 5 bases removed from V and 2 bases from J, the gap between germline ends came to 16 bases. Looked up from germline, CDR1 is SSHAT and CDR2 is FNYEAQ (reference sequence). The CDR3 is 15 amino acids. CDR3 residues: CASSLSLGGAYEQYF. The CDR3 region has the DNA TGTGCCAGCAGCCTCTCGCTGGGGGGAGCCTACGAGCAGTACTTC. Combining the CDR3 with reference TRBV7-7 and TRBJ2-7 gives the whole variable domain GAGVSQSPRYKVTKRGQDVTLRCDPISSHATLYWYQQALGQGPEFLTYFNYEAQPDKSGLPSDRFSAERPEGSISTLTIQRTEQRDSAMYRCASSLSLGGAYEQYFGPGTRLTVT.

The CDR3 reads CAWSGRQERGPQHF. Written as DNA, the CDR3 is TGTGCCTGGAGTGGTAGGCAGGAAAGGGGGCCCCAGCATTTT. The V gene is TRBV30, the J gene TRBJ1-5; a possible D gene is TRBD1 (5 bases). CDR1 and CDR2 (germline): GTSNPN, SVGIG (reference sequence). The V end lost 1 base, the J end lost 9 bases, and 16 bases lay between the germline ends. The CDR3 is 14 residues long.

The genes are TRBV28 and TRBJ2-2; D remains ambiguous. This CDR3 is 16 amino acids long. Trimming took off 6 bases at V and 4 bases at J, with 18 bases between the two ends. Germline V gene data show CDR1 as MDHEN and CDR2 as SYDVKM. This CDR3 is CASRPRPGWSTGELFF. For the CDR3, the DNA is TGTGCCAGCAGGCCCAGACCGGGTTGGAGCACCGGGGAGCTGTTTTTT.

The chain joins TRBV5-8 to TRBJ1-3; 8 bases line up with TRBD1. Germline trimming cut 2 bases from V and 4 bases from J; bases unmatched to any gene: 5. The CDR3 has 15 amino acids. Germline CDR1 reads SGHTS; CDR2 reads YDEGEE. The CDR3 DNA reads as TGTGCCAGCAGCTTCGACAGGGGTTCGGGAAACACCATATATTTT. Its protein product is CASSFDRGSGNTIYF. Together with reference TRBV5-8 and TRBJ1-3, the CDR3 gives the full variable domain: EAGVTQSPTHLIKTRGQQATLRCSPISGHTSVYWYQQALGLGLQFLLWYDEGEERNRGNFPPRFSGRQFPNYSSELNVNALELEDSALYLCASSFDRGSGNTIYFGEGSWLTVV.

Notes on this clone: Other nucleotide sequences from this sample produce the same CDR3. This chain joins TRBV10-3 and TRBJ2-5; D is uncertain. V gave up 6 bases and J gave up 11 bases, with 22 bases separating them. The CDR3 covers 14 residues. Looked up from germline, CDR1 is ENHRY and CDR2 is SYGVKD. This chain's CDR3 is CAISPDGGRYEQYF. The DNA of the CDR3 is TGTGCCATCAGCCCAGACGGCGGCCGGTATGAGCAGTACTTC.

This clone was observed a few times. This chain links TRBV5-1 with TRBJ1-2, with TRBD1 matching 12 bases. The CDR3 has 16 amino acids. Trimming cost V 0 bases and J 6 bases; bases outside gene matches: 6. Germline assignment: CDR1 SGHRS and CDR2 YFSETQ. The CDR3 nucleotides are TGCGCCAGCAGCTTGGAAACCGGGACAGGGGGCGATGGCTACACCTTC. Its translation: CASSLETGTGGDGYTF.